This section outlines one T cell receptor (beta chain) sequence together with its context. Each participant's cohort was designated according to participant-reported clinical history. Using immunoSEQ multiplex PCR, the repertoire was profiled, and TCRdb retains in-frame clones only, with some absent. The sample holds roughly 280,000 clones, around 90% seen once. The entry originates in a study of blood T cell repertoires in COVID-19. The V segment lost 3 bases and the J segment 7 bases; nucleotides outside the gene matches: 12. CDR1 SQVTM and CDR2 ANQGSEA come from the germline V gene. The CDR3 runs 17 residues.

The rearrangement uses TRBV29-1 and TRBJ2-1; 13 bases are a match to TRBD2. What was sequenced was PBMCs or T cells enriched from blood (not recorded which). The clonotype originates from a woman in her 30s with acute COVID-19. In DNA, the CDR3 is TGCAGCGTTGACGATGTGTTCGGGACTAGCGGGAATAATGAGCAGTTCTTC. Translation gives CSVDDVFGTSGNNEQFF.